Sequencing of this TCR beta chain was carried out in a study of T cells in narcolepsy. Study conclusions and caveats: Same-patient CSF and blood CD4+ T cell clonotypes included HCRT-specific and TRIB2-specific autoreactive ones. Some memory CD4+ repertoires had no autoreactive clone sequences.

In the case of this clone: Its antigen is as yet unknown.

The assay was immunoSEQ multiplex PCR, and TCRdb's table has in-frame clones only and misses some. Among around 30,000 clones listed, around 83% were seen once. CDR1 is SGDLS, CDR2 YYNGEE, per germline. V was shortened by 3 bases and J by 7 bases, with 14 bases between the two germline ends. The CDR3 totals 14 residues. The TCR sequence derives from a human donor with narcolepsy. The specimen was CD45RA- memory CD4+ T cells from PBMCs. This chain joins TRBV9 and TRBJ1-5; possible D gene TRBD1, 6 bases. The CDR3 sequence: CASSAPGVEQPQHF. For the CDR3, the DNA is TGTGCCAGCAGCGCCCCAGGGGTGGAGCAGCCCCAGCATTTT. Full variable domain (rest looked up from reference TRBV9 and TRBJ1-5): DSGVTQTPKHLITATGQRVTLRCSPRSGDLSVYWYQQSLDQGLQFLIQYYNGEERAKGNILERFSAQQFPDLHSELNLSSLELGDSALYFCASSAPGVEQPQHFGDGTRLSIL.